This TCR beta chain came from a study of cytomegalovirus exposure and HLA in healthy donors. Sequencing was performed with immunoSEQ multiplex PCR; in TCRdb, only in-frame clones are kept and a portion is missing. The table lists about 98,000 clones, approximately 88% of them singletons. Trimming pared 7 bases from V and 0 bases from J, leaving 10 bases between. This CDR3 is built from 14 residues. The V gene's germline CDR1 is MRHNA and CDR2 SNTAGT. This sequence joins TRBV6-4 and TRBJ1-3; no reliable D call. Sequenced material: PBMCs. The sequence came from a woman in her twenties or thirties in good health and CMV-seronegative. The DNA of the CDR3 is TGTGCCAGCATAGTATCGAGCTCTGGAAACACCATATATTTT. It specifies CASIVSSSGNTIYF.